This T cell receptor (beta chain) is drawn from a study of blood T cell repertoires in COVID-19. Trimming removed 1 base from V and 6 bases from J, with 9 bases in between. CDR1 is SEHNR, CDR2 FQNEAQ, per germline (reference sequence). The CDR3 covers 14 residues. The repertoire was sequenced with immunoSEQ multiplex PCR; TCRdb's copy has only in-frame clones and lacks some. The sample has 430,000 or so clones; over 75% are singletons. V usage is TRBV7-9 and J usage is TRBJ2-2, with D unclear. This TCR was recovered from a woman in her thirties or forties who had recovered from COVID-19. Sequencing used PBMCs or T cells enriched from blood (not recorded which). The CDR3 here is CASSLGERPGELFF. In nucleotides, the CDR3 is TGTGCCAGCAGCTTAGGAGAGAGGCCCGGGGAGCTGTTTTTT.